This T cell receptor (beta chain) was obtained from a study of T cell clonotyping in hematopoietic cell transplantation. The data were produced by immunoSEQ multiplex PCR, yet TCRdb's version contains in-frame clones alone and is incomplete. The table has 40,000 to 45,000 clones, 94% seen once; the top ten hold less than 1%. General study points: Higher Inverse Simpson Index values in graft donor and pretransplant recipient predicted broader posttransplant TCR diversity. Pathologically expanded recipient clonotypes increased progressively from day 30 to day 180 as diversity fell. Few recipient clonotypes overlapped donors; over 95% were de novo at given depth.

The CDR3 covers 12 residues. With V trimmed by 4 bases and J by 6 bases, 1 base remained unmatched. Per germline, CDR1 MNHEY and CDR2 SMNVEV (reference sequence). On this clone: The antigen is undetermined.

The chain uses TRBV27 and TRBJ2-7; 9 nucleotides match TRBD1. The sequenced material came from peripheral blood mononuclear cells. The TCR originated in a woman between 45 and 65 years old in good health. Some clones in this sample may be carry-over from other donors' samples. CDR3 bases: TGTGCCAGCAGTTCACAGGGGGCCGAGCAGTACTTC. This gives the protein CASSSQGAEQYF.